These 8 T cell receptor beta chains were all obtained from the same sample, sequenced in a study of cytomegalovirus exposure and HLA in healthy donors. PCR primers comprised 60 Vbeta and 13 Jbeta primers. Sequenced by immunoSEQ multiplex PCR; TCRdb stores in-frame clones only, minus some. The repertoire consists of 140,000 to 150,000 clones, with about 73% occurring once and the leading ten covering approximately 2%. Sample: PBMCs. These receptors all come from a woman in her fifties or sixties in good health and CMV-seropositive.

The V gene is TRBV2, the J gene TRBJ1-5; no reliable D call. In germline, CDR1 is SNHLY, CDR2 FYNNEI. V was pared by 5 bases and J by 7 bases, with 15 bases between. The CDR3 runs to 14 residues. The DNA of the CDR3 is TGTGCCAGCAGTCTAGAAGGTAGCCTCCAGCCCCAGCATTTT. Protein product: CASSLEGSLQPQHF.

This sequence joins TRBV9 and TRBJ2-1; no reliable D call. Germline V gives CDR1 SGDLS, CDR2 YYNGEE. V gave up 1 base and J gave up 9 bases, with 8 bases separating them. This CDR3 region has 12 residues. In DNA, the CDR3 is TGTGCCAGCAGCGTAAGTGTCGGTGAGCAGTTCTTC. Translating it yields CASSVSVGEQFF.

Here the CDR3 DNA reads TGTGCCAGCAGGGGGCAAGGGTTGACCGGGGAGCTGTTTTTT. It yields the protein CASRGQGLTGELFF. This chain connects TRBV7-2 to TRBJ2-2; maybe TRBD1 (5 bases). The CDR3 spans 14 residues. CDR1 and CDR2 (germline): SGHTA, FQGNSA. V lost 6 bases to trimming and J lost 5 bases, with 13 bases between them.

The chain is built from TRBV18 and TRBJ2-1; TRBD2 aligns across 7 bases. The CDR3 sequence is 17 residues long. Germline CDR1 KGHSH, CDR2 LQKENI. The V gene end was trimmed by 3 bases and the J gene end by 6 bases; junction bases not matched to a gene: 14. CDR3 DNA sequence: TGTGCCAGCTCACCCAGACTAGCAAGGGTTAGGGGCAATGAGCAGTTCTTC. Residues: CASSPRLARVRGNEQFF.

V gene TRBV7-2 combines with J gene TRBJ2-7; TRBD2 is a possible D gene (5 bases). Germline V gene lookup returns CDR1 SGHTA and CDR2 FQGNSA. The CDR3 is made up of 14 amino acids. V was shortened by 5 bases and J by 4 bases, with 15 bases between the two germline ends. CDR3 sequence reads: CASSGRSGRYEQYF. The CDR3 DNA is TGTGCCAGCAGCGGGAGATCAGGACGTTACGAGCAGTACTTC.

V gene TRBV7-2 combines with J gene TRBJ1-2; a weak D match, TRBD1 (6 bases). Deletions cut 5 bases from V and 6 bases from J, with 13 bases between. The CDR3 is 13 residues long. The germline V gene encodes CDR1 SGHTA and CDR2 FQGNSA. The DNA of the CDR3 is TGTGCCAGCAGCCCGCGGGGGGCGAATGGCTACACCTTC. Translating it yields CASSPRGANGYTF. The complete variable domain, with remaining parts taken from reference TRBV7-2 and TRBJ1-2, reads GAGVSQSPSNKVTEKGKDVELRCDPISGHTALYWYRQSLGQGLEFLIYFQGNSAPDKSGLPSDRFSAERTGGSVSTLTIQRTQQEDSAVYLCASSPRGANGYTFGSGTRLTVV.

The rearrangement uses TRBV28 and TRBJ2-3, with 8 positions matching TRBD2. The junction had 3 bases not matched to a gene; V was cut back by 2 bases and J by 5 bases. This CDR3 is 14 amino acids long. From germline, CDR1 is MDHEN and CDR2 SYDVKM. Here the CDR3 reads CASSLGAGVDTQYF. CDR3 DNA: TGTGCCAGCAGTTTAGGAGCGGGGGTAGATACGCAGTATTTT. Looking up the rest from reference TRBV28 and TRBJ2-3 gives the full variable domain: DVKVTQSSRYLVKRTGEKVFLECVQDMDHENMFWYRQDPGLGLRLIYFSYDVKMKEKGDIPEGYSVSREKKERFSLILESASTNQTSMYLCASSLGAGVDTQYFGPGTRLTVL.

Only one count was recorded for this clone. The rearrangement links TRBV2 to TRBJ1-2; 9 positions agree with TRBD1. The CDR3 contains 12 residues. Germline lookup yields CDR1 SNHLY and CDR2 FYNNEI. The V gene end was trimmed by 6 bases and the J gene end by 4 bases; junction bases not matched to a gene: 0. CDR3 residues: CASRGQGYGYTF. Here the CDR3 DNA reads TGTGCCAGCAGGGGACAGGGCTATGGCTACACCTTC.